The sequence of this T cell receptor (beta chain) was determined in a study of T cell responses to AZD1222 COVID-19 vaccine. Study background: Pooled in the analysis were second doses at about 4 or about 12 weeks. Notes on the study in general: Samples come after the peak T cell response, not at day 14.

V shed 0 bases and J shed 7 bases, with 7 bases lying between them. The V gene's germline CDR1 is MNHNS and CDR2 SASEGT. This CDR3 has 14 residues. Note on this clone: Antigen unknown.

The repertoire was sequenced with immunoSEQ multiplex PCR; TCRdb's copy has only in-frame clones and lacks some. Of about 140,000 clones in the sample, more than 70% were seen once. The rearrangement uses TRBV6-1 and TRBJ1-6; no clear D. Here the sequenced sample was peripheral blood, taken on day 0 of AZD1222 vaccination. The TCR comes from an adult in good health. The CDR3 bases are TGTGCCAGCAGTGAAGCTCCTCCGAATTCACCCCTCCACTTT. This sequence encodes CASSEAPPNSPLHF.